The text below deals with one TCR beta chain. Its antigen is unknown. This specimen belongs to a study of shared clonotypes between healthy human individuals. At the level of the study: Aged between 18 and 49, the donors were a couple of women and a few men. Study observations and caveats: Sequencing depth was a factor that was expected to affect clonotype sharing among donors.

Original processing notes: There were no quality scores in the junction-only immunoSEQ sequences, so filtering differed. Only in-frame clones appear in the TCRdb table, and some are missing; sequencing was by immunoSEQ multiplex PCR. The V and J calls and clone size come from that table; D and trimming were worked out from the DNA. The data hold around 200,000 clones, with 65% to 70% observed a single time. The study drew its donors from healthy HIV-negative adults without recent acute infections or vaccinations. From germline, CDR1 is MNHEY and CDR2 SMNVEV (reference sequence). The CDR3 spans 13 residues. Deletions cut 5 bases from V and 4 bases from J, with 10 bases between.

The receptor was isolated from a man aged 25 to 40 in good health. The sample taken for sequencing was memory CD4+ T cells sorted from blood. Subset meaning: CD45RA-negative fraction. V is TRBV27 and J is TRBJ2-3, with D perhaps matching TRBD1 or TRBD2 (6 bases each). CDR3 amino acids: CASSARGADTQYF. As DNA, the CDR3 is TGTGCCAGCAGTGCTAGGGGGGCAGATACGCAGTATTTT.